The clone carrying this T cell receptor beta chain came up a few times. Trimming took off 0 bases at V and 3 bases at J, with 7 bases between the two ends. CDR3 length: 13 residues. Germline V gene lookup returns CDR1 SGDLS and CDR2 YYNGEE. This sample was taken from a study of T-cell reconstitution after alpha-beta-depleted transplantation in children. Preparation of the TCRbeta library involved a method that used unique molecular identifiers. MiXCR, applied by TCRdb to the PCR reads, yields one record per CDR3 protein. Among 250,000 to 300,000 distinct CDR3 sequences listed, 9.9% were seen once. The chain uses TRBV9 and TRBJ2-7; D not resolved. The clonotype comes from a human donor who donated a stem cell graft to a child with SCID. The input for sequencing was PBMCs from the stem cell graft donor, taken from the stem cell graft. CDR3 coding DNA: TGTGCCAGCAGCGTAGGCCTGGACTACGAGCAGTACTTC. It encodes CASSVGLDYEQYF.